The rows below give T cell receptor beta chains drawn from one sample of a study of CD8 T cells in ankylosing spondylitis. Each CDR3 protein is one row after TCRdb ran MiXCR on the 5' RACE reads. The sample has around 440,000 distinct CDR3 sequences, over 15% seen once; the top ten hold 0.85% to 1.3%. The sequenced material came from blood, either unsorted or a sorted T cell fraction (not recorded which). These receptors all stem from a male donor with ankylosing spondylitis. CDR3s include the opening cysteine and the closing phenylalanine or tryptophan. Each record gives: clone size, J gene, V gene, CDR3 length, D gene, CDR3 DNA, CDR3 protein. D genes are given only for firm matches. The size entry is marked missing in some rows and otherwise reads once, few, many or a size class.

- TRBJ2-2 TRBV5-1 16 TRBD2 TGCGCCAGCAGCTTATCTAGCGGGATCGTCACCGGGGAGCTGTTTTTT CASSLSSGIVTGELFF
- TRBJ2-4 TRBV11-2 18 TRBD2 TGTGCCAGCAGCAGCCCGGGACTAGCGGGAGTCGACAAAAACATTCAGTACTTC CASSSPGLAGVDKNIQYF
many TRBJ2-3 TRBV15 16 TRBD2 TGTGCCACCAGCAGAGAGGCGGGAGTTGGGACAGATACGCAGTATTTT CATSREAGVGTDTQYF
- TRBJ2-4 TRBV20-1 13 - TGCAGTGCCGGAGGTTGGGCCAAAAACATTCAGTACTTC CSAGGWAKNIQYF
- TRBJ1-1 TRBV11-3 18 - TGTGCCAGCAGCTTTAGGGGACGGGCAGGGCTTCGGGGAACTGAAGCTTTCTTT CASSFRGRAGLRGTEAFF
- TRBJ2-1 TRBV20-1 13 TRBD2 TGCAGTGCTAGTCAACTAGCGGGGGCTGAGCAGTTCTTC CSASQLAGAEQFF
- TRBJ1-4 TRBV5-4 14 - TGTGCCAGCAGCTTGGCGGGGGGCCAGGAAAAACTGTTTTTT CASSLAGGQEKLFF
- TRBJ2-2 TRBV6-5 15 - TGTGCCAGCAGTTACCAGAATCAGGCCACCGGGGAGCTGTTTTTT CASSYQNQATGELFF
- TRBJ2-5 TRBV28 14 TRBD2 TGTGCCACTGGACTAGCGGGGGGTCGAGAGACCCAGTACTTC CATGLAGGRETQYF
- TRBJ2-7 TRBV5-1 17 TRBD2 TGCGCCAGCAGCTCCGGACTAGCGGGGGGCCTTACCCTGGGGCAGTACTTC CASSSGLAGGLTLGQYF
- TRBJ1-5 TRBV5-1 14 TRBD1 TGCGCCAGCAGCCCCGGACAGGGCGAGGGGCCCCAGCATTTT CASSPGQGEGPQHF
few TRBJ2-3 TRBV20-1 20 - TGCAGTGCTAGAGATCGGGTCAGAGGAACGACCACGAAATTCACAGATACGCAGTATTTT CSARDRVRGTTTKFTDTQYF
few TRBJ1-5 TRBV30 13 TRBD1 TGTGCCTGGAGCGGACAGGACAATCAGCCCCAGCATTTT CAWSGQDNQPQHF
- TRBJ2-3 TRBV4-3 17 TRBD2 TGCGCCAGCAGCCAAGAGAGCGCGGGAGCGGGCACAGATACGCAGTATTTT CASSQESAGAGTDTQYF
few TRBJ2-1 TRBV10-1 14 - TGCGCCAGCAGCGCCGGGACTGGGTTTAATGAGCAGTTCTTC CASSAGTGFNEQFF
- TRBJ2-1 TRBV28 15 TRBD2 TGTGCCAGCAGCATACTAGCGGGAGACGGGAATGAGCAGTTCTTC CASSILAGDGNEQFF
- TRBJ2-3 TRBV20-1 14 TRBD2 TGCAGTGCTAGAGTAAGCGGGGGCACAGATACGCAGTATTTT CSARVSGGTDTQYF
- TRBJ1-1 TRBV6-1 14 - TGTGCCAGCAGTGATGGGGGACAGAACACTGAAGCTTTCTTT CASSDGGQNTEAFF
few TRBJ2-7 TRBV5-6 16 TRBD1 TGTGCCAGCAGTGAGGGGACAGGCCAACCTCCCACCCAGCAGTACTTC CASSEGTGQPPTQQYF
- TRBJ1-2 TRBV20-1 10 - TGCAGTGCCCTACTTTGGGGCTACACCTTC CSALLWGYTF
- TRBJ2-5 TRBV5-1 16 TRBD1 TGCGCCAGCAGCTTTCGACAGGGGGCGGTTGAGGAGACCCAGTACTTC CASSFRQGAVEETQYF
- TRBJ1-2 TRBV6-5 17 - TGTGCCAGCAGTTACTCGTGGTGGCCCTCAGCGGAATATGGCTACACTTTC CASSYSWWPSAEYGYTF
- TRBJ2-1 TRBV28 15 TRBD2 TGTGCCAGCAGCCTCCCGGCTAGCGGGAGGAATGAGCAGTTCTTC CASSLPASGRNEQFF
- TRBJ2-7 TRBV6-5 13 - TGTGCCAGCAGTTACCTCGGCGGCAGAGAGCAGTACTTC CASSYLGGREQYF
- TRBJ1-1 TRBV30 12 TRBD1 TGTGCCTGGAGTGACCGGGACAGGGAGGCTTTCTTT CAWSDRDREAFF
many TRBJ2-5 TRBV2 13 - TGTGCCAGCAGCCGGATCGGGGGAGAGACCCAGTACTTC CASSRIGGETQYF
- TRBJ2-2 TRBV7-3 13 - TGTGCCAGCAGCGGCAGGGTCCCCGGGGAGCTGTTTTTT CASSGRVPGELFF
- TRBJ1-6 TRBV27 14 - TGTGCCAGCAGTTTCAGCGGGAATAATTCACCCCTCCACTTT CASSFSGNNSPLHF
few TRBJ2-3 TRBV12-3/TRBV12-4 16 TRBD1 TGTGCCAGCAGTTTACAGGGGGCAAGGAGCACAGATACGCAGTATTTT CASSLQGARSTDTQYF
few TRBJ1-3 TRBV7-9 14 - TGTGCCAGCAGCTTAGGAGAGTTTCGGGACACCATATATTTT CASSLGEFRDTIYF
many TRBJ1-2 TRBV5-1 14 - TGCGCCAGCAGCTTCTACAGCCCCTTGGAAGGCTACACCTTC CASSFYSPLEGYTF
- TRBJ2-2 TRBV10-3 14 - TGTGCCATCAGCCCCAGGGTGGACACCGGGGAGCTGTTTTTT CAISPRVDTGELFF
- TRBJ2-2 TRBV19 13 - TGTGCCAGTAGTGGCTGGAGTGCTTCCCTGTTGTTTTTT CASSGWSASLLFF
- TRBJ1-4 TRBV12-3/TRBV12-4 19 TRBD1 TGTGCCTGCAGTGACAGACAGGGAAAAGGAACTGCAACTAATGAAAAACTGTTTTTT CACSDRQGKGTATNEKLFF
many TRBJ2-3 TRBV12-3/TRBV12-4 16 TRBD2 TGTGCCAGCTCGAGGGGAGCGGGAGCAAGCACAGATACGCAGTATTTT CASSRGAGASTDTQYF
- TRBJ1-2 TRBV20-1 13 - TGCAGTGCTAAGCTTACAGGGATCGGTGGCTACACCTTC CSAKLTGIGGYTF
- TRBJ2-3 TRBV12-3/TRBV12-4 16 - TGTGCCAGCAGTTTATGGTCAGGGGGGAAAGGAGATACGCAGTATTTT CASSLWSGGKGDTQYF
- TRBJ2-5 TRBV11-1 18 TRBD2 TGTGCCAGCAGCGAGGGACTAGCGGGAGGGCCATGGAAAGAGACCCAGTACTTC CASSEGLAGGPWKETQYF
few TRBJ2-7 TRBV29-1 13 - TGCAGCGTATCCTCAGGGGTGTACTACGAGCAGTACTTC CSVSSGVYYEQYF
- TRBJ2-5 TRBV14 16 TRBD2 TGTGCCAGCAGCCAAGGGTCCTTAGCGGGGGCAGAGACCCAGTACTTC CASSQGSLAGAETQYF
- TRBJ2-1 TRBV7-8 17 - TGTGCCAGCAGCCTCAAACGTTCAAAGACGGGGTACAATGAGCAGTTCTTC CASSLKRSKTGYNEQFF
- TRBJ2-3 TRBV20-1 15 - TGCAGTGCTCCCTGGCTAGGCTCTAGCACAGATACGCAGTATTTT CSAPWLGSSTDTQYF
- TRBJ2-1 TRBV29-1 17 TRBD2 TGCAGCGTAACTACAGGTTCGGGACTAGCGCATTACAATGAGCAGTTCTTC CSVTTGSGLAHYNEQFF
- TRBJ2-7 TRBV6-2/TRBV6-3 15 - TGTGCCAGCAGTTACTCCTTGCTTACGTTCTACGAGCAGTACTTC CASSYSLLTFYEQYF
- TRBJ2-5 TRBV11-1 16 TRBD1 TGTGCCAGCAGCTTAGCCATCGGGACAGGGCAAGAGACCCAGTACTTC CASSLAIGTGQETQYF
- TRBJ2-1 TRBV28 14 TRBD1 TGTGCCACCAAAAATCGACAGGGATTCAATGAGCAGTTCTTC CATKNRQGFNEQFF
- TRBJ1-5 TRBV7-9 15 - TGTGCCAGCAGCTTAGGGGTTGATAGCAATCAGCCCCAGCATTTT CASSLGVDSNQPQHF
few TRBJ2-7 TRBV5-1 13 - TGCGCCAGCAGCCTAGACTTGTACTACGAGCAGTACTTC CASSLDLYYEQYF
few TRBJ2-1 TRBV24-1 13 - TGTGCCACCAGTGATTTGTACGGGCGTGAGCAGTTCTTC CATSDLYGREQFF
- TRBJ2-2 TRBV5-4 15 - TGTGCCAGCAGCTTGGATCCGGTGAACACCGGGGAGCTGTTTTTT CASSLDPVNTGELFF
few TRBJ2-5 TRBV5-5 15 TRBD1 TGTGCCAGCAGCTTGGTGGGGACAGAAAAAGAGACCCAGTACTTC CASSLVGTEKETQYF
- TRBJ1-1 TRBV6-2/TRBV6-3 15 - TGTGCCAGCAGCAAACAGTCTCAGGGAGACACTGAAGCTTTCTTT CASSKQSQGDTEAFF
- TRBJ1-2 TRBV7-2 14 - TGTGCCAGCAGCTTCTCCCCGACTTTCTATGGCTACACCTTC CASSFSPTFYGYTF
many TRBJ1-5 TRBV20-1 13 - TGCAGTGCTAGCCGGGCGGAGGGTCAGCCCCAGCATTTT CSASRAEGQPQHF
many TRBJ2-3 TRBV5-1 15 TRBD2 TGCGCCAGCAGCAATAGCGGGGGGGCGGCCGATACGCAGTATTTT CASSNSGGAADTQYF
- TRBJ1-3 TRBV10-3 15 - TGTGCCATCAGTGACAGGTCCTTCTCTGGAAACACCATATATTTT CAISDRSFSGNTIYF
- TRBJ2-3 TRBV5-8 15 TRBD2 TGTGCCAGCAGGGGAGGGCGGTTGGCTTCAGATACGCAGTATTTT CASRGGRLASDTQYF
- TRBJ2-3 TRBV2 14 - TGTGCCAGCGGGCGGTCCACCTTCACAGATACGCAGTATTTT CASGRSTFTDTQYF
- TRBJ2-7 TRBV2 14 - TGTGCCAGCAGTAGCGGCCCTCCCTTCTACGAGCAGTACTTC CASSSGPPFYEQYF